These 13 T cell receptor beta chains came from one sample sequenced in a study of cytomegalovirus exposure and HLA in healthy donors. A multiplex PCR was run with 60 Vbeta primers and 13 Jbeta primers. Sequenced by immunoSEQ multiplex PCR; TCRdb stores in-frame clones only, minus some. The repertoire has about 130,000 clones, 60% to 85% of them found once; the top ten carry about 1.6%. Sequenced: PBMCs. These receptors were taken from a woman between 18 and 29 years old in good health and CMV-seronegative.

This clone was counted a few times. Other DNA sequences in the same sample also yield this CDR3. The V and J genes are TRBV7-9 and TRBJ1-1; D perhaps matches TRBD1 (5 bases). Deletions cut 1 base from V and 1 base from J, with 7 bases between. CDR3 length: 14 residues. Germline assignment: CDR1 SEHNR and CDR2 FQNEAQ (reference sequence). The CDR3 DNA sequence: TGTGCCAGCAGCTTAGAAGGGGAGAACACTGAAGCTTTCTTT. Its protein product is CASSLEGENTEAFF.

The CDR3 protein is CASSSGREKRQFF. The CDR3 nucleotides are TGTGCCAGCAGTTCCGGACGGGAAAAGAGGCAGTTCTTC. The chain recombines TRBV27 with TRBJ2-1; a possible D gene is TRBD2 (5 bases). The CDR3 consists of 13 residues. Germline values: CDR1 MNHEY, CDR2 SMNVEV (reference sequence). V was clipped by 4 bases and J by 12 bases, with 16 bases between them.

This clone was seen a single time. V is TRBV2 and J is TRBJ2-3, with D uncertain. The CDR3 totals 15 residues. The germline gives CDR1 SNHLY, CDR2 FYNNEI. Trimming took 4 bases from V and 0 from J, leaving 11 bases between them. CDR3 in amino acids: CASSVVPSSTDTQYF. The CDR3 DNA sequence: TGTGCCAGCAGTGTTGTTCCAAGCAGCACAGATACGCAGTATTTT.

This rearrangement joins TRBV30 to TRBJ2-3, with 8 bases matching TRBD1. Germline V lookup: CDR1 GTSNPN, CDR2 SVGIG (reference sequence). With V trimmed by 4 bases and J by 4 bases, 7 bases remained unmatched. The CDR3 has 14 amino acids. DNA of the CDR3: TGTGCCTGGACAAGGACAGGGTACTCAGATACGCAGTATTTT. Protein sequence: CAWTRTGYSDTQYF.

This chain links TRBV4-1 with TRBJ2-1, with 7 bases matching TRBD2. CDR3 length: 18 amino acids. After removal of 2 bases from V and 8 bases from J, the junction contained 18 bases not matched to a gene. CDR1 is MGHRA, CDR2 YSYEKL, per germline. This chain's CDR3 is CASSQNNWEREIPDEQFF. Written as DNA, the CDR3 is TGCGCCAGCAGCCAAAACAATTGGGAGCGGGAAATTCCGGATGAGCAGTTCTTC.

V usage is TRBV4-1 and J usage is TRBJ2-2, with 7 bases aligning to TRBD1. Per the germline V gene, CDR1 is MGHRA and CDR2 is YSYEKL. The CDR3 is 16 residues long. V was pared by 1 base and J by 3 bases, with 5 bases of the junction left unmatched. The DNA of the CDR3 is TGCGCCAGCAGCCAAGGAGGGGGCGCACACACCGGGGAGCTGTTTTTT. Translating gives CASSQGGGAHTGELFF.

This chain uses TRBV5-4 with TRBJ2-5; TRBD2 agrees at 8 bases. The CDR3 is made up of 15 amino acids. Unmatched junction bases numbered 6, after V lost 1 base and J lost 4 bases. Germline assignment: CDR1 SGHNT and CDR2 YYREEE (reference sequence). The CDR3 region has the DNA TGTGCCAGCAGCTTGAAAGCGGGAGAGTCAGAGACCCAGTACTTC. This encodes CASSLKAGESETQYF.

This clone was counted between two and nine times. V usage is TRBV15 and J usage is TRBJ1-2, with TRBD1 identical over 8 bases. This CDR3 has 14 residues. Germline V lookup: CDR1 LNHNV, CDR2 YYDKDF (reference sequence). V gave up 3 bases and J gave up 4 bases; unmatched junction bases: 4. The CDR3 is CATSRDRVLYGYTF. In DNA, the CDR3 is TGTGCCACCAGCAGGGACAGGGTGCTCTATGGCTACACCTTC.

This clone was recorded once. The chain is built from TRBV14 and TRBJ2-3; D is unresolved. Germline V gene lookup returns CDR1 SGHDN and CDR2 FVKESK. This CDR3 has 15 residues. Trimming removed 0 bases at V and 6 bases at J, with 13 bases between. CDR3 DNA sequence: TGTGCCAGCAGCCAAGATCGGAGTTTGTCGGATACGCAGTATTTT. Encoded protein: CASSQDRSLSDTQYF.

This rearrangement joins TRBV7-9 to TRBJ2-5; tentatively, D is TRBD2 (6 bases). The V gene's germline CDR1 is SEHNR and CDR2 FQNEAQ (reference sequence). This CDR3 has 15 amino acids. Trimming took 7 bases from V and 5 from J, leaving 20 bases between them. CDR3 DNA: TGTGCCAGCAAACCGGGAGTAAGGAGCAAGGAGACCCAGTACTTC. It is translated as CASKPGVRSKETQYF.

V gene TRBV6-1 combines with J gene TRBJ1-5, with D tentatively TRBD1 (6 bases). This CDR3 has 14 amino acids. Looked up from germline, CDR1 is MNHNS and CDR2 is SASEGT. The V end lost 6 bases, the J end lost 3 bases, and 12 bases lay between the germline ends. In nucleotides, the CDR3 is TGTGCCAGCAGACAGGGAACCGTCAATCAGCCCCAGCATTTT. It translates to CASRQGTVNQPQHF.

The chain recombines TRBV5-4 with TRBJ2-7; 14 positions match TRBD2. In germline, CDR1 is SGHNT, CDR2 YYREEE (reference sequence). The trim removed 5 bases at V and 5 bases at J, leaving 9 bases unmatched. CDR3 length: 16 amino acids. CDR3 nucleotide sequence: TGTGCCAGCAGTTCCCGACTAGCGGGAGGGCCCCACGAGCAGTACTTC. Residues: CASSSRLAGGPHEQYF.

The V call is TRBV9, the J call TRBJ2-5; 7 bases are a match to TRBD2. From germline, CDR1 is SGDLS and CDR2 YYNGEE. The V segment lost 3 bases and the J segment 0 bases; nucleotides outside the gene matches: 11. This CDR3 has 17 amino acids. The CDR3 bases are TGTGCCAGCAGCGGCGGGGGAGGGGACTACCACCAAGAGACCCAGTACTTC. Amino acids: CASSGGGGDYHQETQYF.